This T cell receptor beta chain was sequenced during a study of T cells in Graves' hyperthyroidism and ophthalmopathy. Uncontrolled infection, other autoimmune disease, pregnancy and lactation each barred patients from inclusion. The V gene lost 6 bases and the J gene lost 3 bases, with 18 bases spanning the gap. CDR3 length equals 15 residues. Germline V CDR1 and CDR2: MNHNS, SASEGT. This clonotype was counted ten times or more. TCR beta CDR3 regions were amplified from RNA transcripts. A first-round RT-PCR of the TCR CDR3 used the HTBI primer set. TCRdb re-analysed the multiplex PCR reads in MiXCR, keeping a single row per CDR3 protein. The sample includes 600,000 or so distinct CDR3 sequences, 13% to 15% seen only once; the top ten take roughly 7.1%.

The chain couples TRBV6-1 to TRBJ2-7; D not resolved. Sequences were obtained from blood. This TCR came from a woman aged 18-29 years with Graves' ophthalmopathy. The CDR3 DNA follows: TGTGCCAGCAGAAGACAATCCTTCCCCCACTACGAGCAGTACTTC. It codes for CASRRQSFPHYEQYF.